What follows are 9 T cell receptor beta chains derived from one specimen sequenced in a study of blood T cell repertoires in COVID-19. Libraries were prepared by immunoSEQ multiplex PCR; TCRdb keeps only in-frame clonotypes and omits some of them. The repertoire holds 180,000 or so clones, with roughly three quarters as singletons. Source material: peripheral blood. The receptors stem from a woman aged 45-65 years with active or convalescent COVID-19.

A remark on this clone: This CDR3 is also generated by other DNA sequences in the sample. This sequence joins TRBV7-2 and TRBJ2-7; 9 nucleotides align to TRBD2. CDR1 is SGHTA and CDR2 is FQGNSA in the germline V gene. Unmatched junction bases numbered 4, after V lost 3 bases and J lost 4 bases. The CDR3 has 14 residues. CDR3 protein: CASSFGGGAYEQYF. CDR3 nucleotide sequence: TGTGCCAGCAGCTTCGGCGGGGGGGCTTACGAGCAGTACTTC.

This clone was seen at least ten times. The gene calls are TRBV7-2 and TRBJ2-3; TRBD2 matches at 8 bases. The CDR3 is 15 amino acids. Germline CDR1 and CDR2: SGHTA and FQGNSA. V shed 4 bases and J 4 bases; nucleotides not matched to a gene: 7. The CDR3 spells CASSSQAGAPDTQYF. For the CDR3, the DNA is TGTGCCAGCAGCTCTCAAGCGGGGGCCCCAGATACGCAGTATTTT.

The chain recombines TRBV28 with TRBJ1-2; D may be TRBD1 (6 bases). The CDR3 runs 13 residues. V lost 8 bases and J lost 3, with 13 bases in between. CDR1 MDHEN and CDR2 SYDVKM come from the germline V gene. Written as DNA, the CDR3 is TGTGCCAGCTGGGGGCAGGAGGACTATGGCTACACCTTC. Translation: CASWGQEDYGYTF.

This clone occurred once. The rearrangement joins TRBV7-9 to TRBJ2-1; no definite D call. Germline lookup yields CDR1 SEHNR and CDR2 FQNEAQ (reference sequence). CDR3 length: 15 amino acids. V was cut by 4 bases and J by 7 bases, with 17 bases left in between. The CDR3 region has the DNA TGTGCCAGCAGCTCATTTGGTCCGGGTGGGAATGAGCAGTTCTTC. Its protein product is CASSSFGPGGNEQFF.

This clone was detected only once. The chain uses TRBV18 and TRBJ1-1; possibly TRBD1 for D (5 bases). This CDR3 is 15 amino acids long. Germline values: CDR1 KGHSH, CDR2 LQKENI. Trimming removed 2 bases at V and 1 base at J, with 11 bases between. This chain's CDR3 is CASSPGAQGNTEAFF. CDR3 bases: TGTGCCAGCTCACCAGGGGCTCAGGGGAACACTGAAGCTTTCTTT.

The CDR3 spells CATSRSRVGTEAFF. Written as DNA, the CDR3 is TGTGCCACCAGCAGGAGCAGGGTTGGCACTGAAGCTTTCTTT. V and J are TRBV15 and TRBJ1-1, with D maybe TRBD1 (5 bases). Trimming left V 3 bases short and J 4 bases short, with 12 bases between. CDR3 length: 14 amino acids. The germline CDR1 and CDR2 sequences are LNHNV and YYDKDF (reference sequence).

The J gene is TRBJ2-2, the V gene TRBV19; no definite D call. Germline assignment: CDR1 LNHDA and CDR2 SQIVND (reference sequence). The CDR3 is 14 amino acids. V was shortened by 7 bases and J by 2 bases, with 11 bases between the two germline ends. This CDR3 reads CASTGSDNTGELFF. The CDR3 DNA sequence: TGTGCCAGTACAGGATCCGATAACACCGGGGAGCTGTTTTTT. Filled out from reference TRBV19 and TRBJ2-2, the complete variable domain reads DGGITQSPKYLFRKEGQNVTLSCEQNLNHDAMYWYRQDPGQGLRLIYYSQIVNDFQKGDIAEGYSVSREKKESFPLTVTSAQKNPTAFYLCASTGSDNTGELFFGEGSRLTVL.

This chain uses TRBV28 with TRBJ2-1; possibly TRBD1 for D (6 bases). The CDR3 loop spans 16 amino acids. V lost 6 bases and J 7 bases, leaving 22 bases between the germline ends. Germline V gene data show CDR1 as MDHEN and CDR2 as SYDVKM. The chain's CDR3 is CASSLPPGTSRNEQFF. The CDR3 DNA reads as TGTGCCAGCAGCCTCCCACCCGGGACAAGCAGAAATGAGCAGTTCTTC.

The CDR3 coding sequence is TGCAGCGTTGAAGAGGGGGCAGTGAGGGGGAACACTGAAGCTTTCTTT. Residues: CSVEEGAVRGNTEAFF. V usage is TRBV29-1 and J usage is TRBJ1-1, with TRBD1 as a possible D gene (6 bases). The CDR3 loop spans 16 amino acids. Germline CDR1 reads SQVTM; CDR2 reads ANQGSEA. Trimming stripped 0 bases from V and 1 base from J, with 15 bases between.